This T cell receptor beta chain was obtained from a study of vaccination effects on CD4 cells after COVID-19. This clone turned up a few times. Antigen unknown. The method was immunoSEQ multiplex PCR; TCRdb's version includes in-frame clones alone and lacks a portion of them. This table has under 25,000 clones, 73% appearing once. Viral peptide pool expansion of antigen-specific CD4+ T cells preceded sequencing in the ViraFEST assay. Isolation of CD4+ T cells took place after 10 days of culture. All vaccine recipients tested negative for nucleocapsid antibodies and had never contracted SARS-CoV-2 infection. Sequencing was performed on CD4+ T cells from PBMCs cultured with SARS-CoV-2 spike peptides, taken before COVID-19 vaccination. This clonotype originated in a human donor who received a COVID-19 vaccine.

The CDR3 DNA follows: TGTGCCAGCAGTCGGGACAGGGGGCGGACTGAAGCTTTCTTT. This codes for CASSRDRGRTEAFF. This chain links TRBV6-5 with TRBJ1-1; 12 bases match TRBD1. Germline loops: CDR1 MNHEY, CDR2 SVGAGI. With V trimmed by 5 bases and J by 5 bases, 3 bases remained unmatched. The CDR3 spans 14 residues.